This T cell receptor (beta chain) is drawn from a study of T cell responses to AZD1222 COVID-19 vaccine. The protocol was immunoSEQ multiplex PCR, while the TCRdb copy is restricted to in-frame clones and leaves out a portion. The repertoire holds tens of thousands of clones, with roughly 91% as singletons. This receptor was taken from an adult who received the AZD1222 COVID-19 vaccine. The input for sequencing was peripheral blood, taken 28 days after the second AZD1222 dose.

CDR3 residues: CASSYGRTGGVNTQYF. The CDR3 DNA is TGTGCCAGCAGTTACGGGAGAACGGGGGGGGTAAATACGCAGTATTTT. The chain employs TRBV6-5 and TRBJ2-3, with TRBD2 identical over 8 bases. Losses at the gene ends were 2 bases for V and 7 bases for J; bases not matched to a gene: 11. CDR3 size: 16 residues. CDR1 MNHEY and CDR2 SVGAGI come from the germline V gene.